One sample yielded the 14 T cell receptor beta chains listed below, sequenced in a study of T cells after yellow fever vaccination. TCRdb used MiXCR to reprocess the 5' RACE reads, holding one entry per CDR3 protein. The sample records roughly 300,000 distinct CDR3 sequences, 6.5% to 8.5% being singletons. This specimen consisted of PBMCs, obtained around 45 days after the first yellow fever vaccination. All receptors come from a man between 18 and 29 years old who received the YFV17D yellow fever vaccine.

This clonotype was recorded a few times. This rearrangement joins TRBV7-2 to TRBJ1-6; possible D gene TRBD1, 5 bases. The germline V gene encodes CDR1 SGHTA and CDR2 FQGNSA. CDR3 length: 16 residues. V was trimmed by 1 base and J by 10 bases, leaving 17 bases between them. CDR3 coding DNA: TGTGCCAGCAGCTTAGAGGCAGGGCGTTCGTTCTCACCCCTCCACTTT. Amino acid sequence: CASSLEAGRSFSPLHF.

This clonotype was observed a few times. The V call is TRBV7-2, the J call TRBJ1-2; no reliable D call. CDR1 is SGHTA, CDR2 FQGNSA, per germline. V gave up 6 bases and J gave up 0 bases, with 11 bases separating them. The CDR3 runs 14 residues. The CDR3: CASRGLAANYGYTF. CDR3 coding DNA: TGTGCCAGCAGAGGACTAGCAGCTAACTATGGCTACACCTTC.

J is TRBJ2-7 and V is TRBV18; D uncertain. V gave up 3 bases and J gave up 0 bases, with 12 bases separating them. Looked up from germline, CDR1 is KGHSH and CDR2 is LQKENI. This CDR3 is built from 15 residues. This CDR3 is CASSPSSLVSYEQYF. The CDR3 DNA reads as TGTGCCAGCTCACCTTCATCCCTCGTCTCCTACGAGCAGTACTTC.

The rearrangement joins TRBV24-1 to TRBJ1-2, with 12 bases lining up with TRBD1. V shed 3 bases and J 7 bases; nucleotides not matched to a gene: 5. Looked up from germline, CDR1 is KGHDR and CDR2 is SFDVKD. This CDR3 is built from 15 residues. CDR3 sequence: CATSDRDRGRGGYTF. The CDR3 DNA sequence: TGTGCCACCAGTGATCGGGACAGGGGGCGAGGTGGCTACACCTTC.

This clonotype showed up just a few times. The V and J genes are TRBV20-1 and TRBJ2-1; D call uncertain. V shed 5 bases and J shed 5 bases, with 19 bases lying between them. Germline lookup yields CDR1 DFQATT and CDR2 SNEGSKA (reference sequence). The CDR3 consists of 15 residues. The CDR3 DNA reads TGCAGTGCTTATTTTCACCTTCGAGGAAACAATGAGCAGTTCTTC. This translates into CSAYFHLRGNNEQFF.

The chain uses TRBV5-1 and TRBJ1-1; 8 bases map to TRBD1. The CDR3 loop spans 16 amino acids. V was pared by 2 bases and J by 0 bases, with 6 bases of the junction left unmatched. Germline CDR1 SGHRS, CDR2 YFSETQ. The CDR3 nucleotides read TGCGCCAGCAGCTTCCGGGACAGGATATTGAACACTGAAGCTTTCTTT. This sequence encodes CASSFRDRILNTEAFF. The full variable domain, in which reference TRBV5-1 and TRBJ1-1 provide the parts outside the CDR3, is KAGVTQTPRYLIKTRGQQVTLSCSPISGHRSVSWYQQTPGQGLQFLFEYFSETQRNKGNFPGRFSGRQFSNSRSEMNVSTLELGDSALYLCASSFRDRILNTEAFFGQGTRLTVV.

Points on this clonotype: This CDR3 fails to terminate in the conserved phenylalanine or tryptophan, so it likely reflects a read error. The rearrangement joins TRBV7-2 to TRBJ2-1; D remains unclear. The germline V and J ends were trimmed by 4 bases and 5 bases, with 9 bases remaining between them. CDR1 and CDR2 from the germline V gene are SGHTA and FQGNSA. This CDR3 has 13 residues. The CDR3 bases are TGTGCCAGCAGCTCGGTTAATAACAATGAGCAGTTCTAC. This translates into CASSSVNNNEQFY.

This clonotype has a handful of counts. The chain carries TRBV5-1 and TRBJ2-3; 12 nucleotides line up with TRBD1. CDR3 length: 15 residues. Germline V gene sequence: CDR1 SGHRS, CDR2 YFSETQ. Trimming cost V 5 bases and J 7 bases; bases outside gene matches: 8. The CDR3 is CASRSGTGGANTQYF. The CDR3 coding sequence is TGCGCCAGCAGATCGGGGACAGGGGGCGCGAATACGCAGTATTTT.

This clonotype occurred many times. This chain uses TRBV20-1 with TRBJ2-7, with 12 bases identical to TRBD2. Per the germline V gene, CDR1 is DFQATT and CDR2 is SNEGSKA (reference sequence). The CDR3 has 16 amino acids. V lost 7 bases and J lost 4; bases outside the gene matches: 14. The CDR3 region is CSVLESSGGATYEQYF. The CDR3 nucleotides are TGCAGTGTCCTTGAATCTAGCGGGGGGGCGACTTACGAGCAGTACTTC.

This clonotype was counted only a few times. The chain couples TRBV4-1 to TRBJ2-2; TRBD2 matches at 16 bases. Per germline, CDR1 MGHRA and CDR2 YSYEKL. V shed 1 base, J shed 0 bases, and the junction held 11 bases outside the gene matches. This CDR3 comprises 22 residues. CDR3 residues: CASSQGLIEGLAGGSNTGELFF. As DNA, the CDR3 is TGCGCCAGCAGCCAAGGGCTTATTGAGGGACTAGCGGGGGGGTCGAACACCGGGGAGCTGTTTTTT.

This clonotype was seen only a few times. The chain combines TRBV3-1 with TRBJ1-1; the match to TRBD1 covers 8 bases. Germline V CDR1 and CDR2: LGHDT, YNNKEL (reference sequence). The CDR3 sequence is 14 residues long. Trimming took 3 bases from V and 3 from J; bases not matched to a gene: 3. The CDR3 sequence is CASSHPQGDTEAFF. The CDR3, as DNA: TGTGCCAGCAGCCATCCACAGGGGGACACTGAAGCTTTCTTT.

This chain links TRBV20-1 with TRBJ1-1; D gene unclear. The ends were cut back, 5 bases at V and 3 bases at J, with 13 bases in the middle. This CDR3 comprises 13 residues. The germline V gene has CDR1 DFQATT and CDR2 SNEGSKA (reference sequence). In nucleotides, the CDR3 is TGCAGTGCTGGCGACGGCGGTTACACTGAAGCTTTCTTT. Amino acid sequence: CSAGDGGYTEAFF.

The rearrangement links TRBV14 to TRBJ1-1; unclear D gene. V was pared by 2 bases and J by 5 bases, with 6 bases between. This CDR3 region has 12 residues. The V gene's germline CDR1 is SGHDN and CDR2 FVKESK. CDR3: CASSQWVTEAFF. The CDR3 nucleotides are TGTGCCAGCAGCCAATGGGTAACTGAAGCTTTCTTT.

This clonotype was detected a few times. The V call is TRBV7-2, the J call TRBJ2-1, with no clear D. The CDR3 contains 15 residues. The V and J ends lost 5 bases and 5 bases respectively, with 16 bases between them. Per the germline V gene, CDR1 is SGHTA and CDR2 is FQGNSA. The CDR3 nucleotides read TGTGCCAGCAGCATCTCAGGTCCGTTTCACAATGAGCAGTTCTTC. This encodes CASSISGPFHNEQFF.